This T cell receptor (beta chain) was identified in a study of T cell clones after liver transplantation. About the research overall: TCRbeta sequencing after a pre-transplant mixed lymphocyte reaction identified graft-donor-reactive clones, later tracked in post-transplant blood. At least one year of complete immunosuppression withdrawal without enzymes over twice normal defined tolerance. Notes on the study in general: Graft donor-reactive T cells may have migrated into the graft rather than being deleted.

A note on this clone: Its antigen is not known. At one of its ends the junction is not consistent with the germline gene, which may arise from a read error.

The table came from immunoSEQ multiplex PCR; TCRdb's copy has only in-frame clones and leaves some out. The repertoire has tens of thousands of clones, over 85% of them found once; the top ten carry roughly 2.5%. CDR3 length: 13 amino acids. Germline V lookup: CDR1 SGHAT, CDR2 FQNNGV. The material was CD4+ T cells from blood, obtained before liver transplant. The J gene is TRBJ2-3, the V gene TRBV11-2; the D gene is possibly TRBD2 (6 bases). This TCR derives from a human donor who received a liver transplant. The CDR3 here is CASSSTRGDAQYF. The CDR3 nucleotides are TGTGCCAGCAGCTCCACGCGGGGAGATGCGCAGTATTTT.